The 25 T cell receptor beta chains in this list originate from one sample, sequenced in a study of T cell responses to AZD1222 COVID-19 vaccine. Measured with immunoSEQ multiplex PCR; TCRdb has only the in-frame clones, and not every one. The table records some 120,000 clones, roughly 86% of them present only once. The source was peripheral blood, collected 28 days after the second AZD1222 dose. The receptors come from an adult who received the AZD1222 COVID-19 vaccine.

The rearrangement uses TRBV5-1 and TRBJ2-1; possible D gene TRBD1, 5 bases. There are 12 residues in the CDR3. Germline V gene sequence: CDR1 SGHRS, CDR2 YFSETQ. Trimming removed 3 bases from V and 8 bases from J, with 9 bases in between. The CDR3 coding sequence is TGCGCCAGCAGCTCCCAGGGTTATGAGCAGTTCTTC. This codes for CASSSQGYEQFF.

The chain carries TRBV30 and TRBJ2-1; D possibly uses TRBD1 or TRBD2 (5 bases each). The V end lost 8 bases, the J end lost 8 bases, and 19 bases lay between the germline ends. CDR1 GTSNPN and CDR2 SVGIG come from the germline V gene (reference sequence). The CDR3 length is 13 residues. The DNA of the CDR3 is TGTGCCGAGGGAAGGACAACGCGGTATGAGCAGTTCTTC. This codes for CAEGRTTRYEQFF.

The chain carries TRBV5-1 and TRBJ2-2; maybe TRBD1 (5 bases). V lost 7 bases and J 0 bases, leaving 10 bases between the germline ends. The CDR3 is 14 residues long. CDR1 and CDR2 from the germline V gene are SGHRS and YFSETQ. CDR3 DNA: TGCGCCAGCTTACGACAGCCGAACACCGGGGAGCTGTTTTTT. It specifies CASLRQPNTGELFF.

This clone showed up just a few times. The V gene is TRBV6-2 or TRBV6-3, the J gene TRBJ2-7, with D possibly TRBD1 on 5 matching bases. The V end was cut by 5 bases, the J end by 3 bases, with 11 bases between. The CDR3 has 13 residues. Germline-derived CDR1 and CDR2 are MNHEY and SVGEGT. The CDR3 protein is CASSPQDYYEQYF. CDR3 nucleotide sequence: TGTGCCAGCAGTCCACAGGATTACTACGAGCAGTACTTC.

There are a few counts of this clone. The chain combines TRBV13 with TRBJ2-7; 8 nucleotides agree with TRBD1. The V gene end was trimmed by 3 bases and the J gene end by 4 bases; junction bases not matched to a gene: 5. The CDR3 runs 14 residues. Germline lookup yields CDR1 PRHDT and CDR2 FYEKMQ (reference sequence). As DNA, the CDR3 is TGTGCCAGCAGCTTCGGGACAGGCGTATACGAGCAGTACTTC. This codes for CASSFGTGVYEQYF.

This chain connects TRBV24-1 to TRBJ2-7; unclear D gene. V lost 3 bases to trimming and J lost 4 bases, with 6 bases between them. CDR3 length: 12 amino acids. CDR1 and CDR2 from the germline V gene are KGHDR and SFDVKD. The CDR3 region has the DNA TGTGCCACCAGTGATGGCTCTTACGAGCAGTACTTC. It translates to CATSDGSYEQYF.

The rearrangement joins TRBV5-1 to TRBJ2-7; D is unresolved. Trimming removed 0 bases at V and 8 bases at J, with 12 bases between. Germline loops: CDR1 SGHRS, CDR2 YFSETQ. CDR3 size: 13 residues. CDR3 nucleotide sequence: TGCGCCAGCAGCTTGGAATTGATCGGTAAGCAGTACTTC. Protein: CASSLELIGKQYF.

CDR3 bases: TGTGCCAGCAGCATGATTAGTTCCCGCTACGAGCAGTACTTC. Protein: CASSMISSRYEQYF. The chain recombines TRBV11-3 with TRBJ2-7; D is ambiguous. With 5 bases removed from V and 3 bases from J, the gap between germline ends came to 14 bases. CDR3 length: 14 residues. Per the germline V gene, CDR1 is SGHNT and CDR2 is YENEEA.

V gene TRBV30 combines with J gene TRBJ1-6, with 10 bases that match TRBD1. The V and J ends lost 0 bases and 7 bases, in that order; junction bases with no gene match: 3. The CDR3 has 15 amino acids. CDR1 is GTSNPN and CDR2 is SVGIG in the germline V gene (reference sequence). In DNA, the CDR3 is TGTGCCTGGAGTGTAGTGGGACAGGGGAATTCACCCCTCCACTTT. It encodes CAWSVVGQGNSPLHF.

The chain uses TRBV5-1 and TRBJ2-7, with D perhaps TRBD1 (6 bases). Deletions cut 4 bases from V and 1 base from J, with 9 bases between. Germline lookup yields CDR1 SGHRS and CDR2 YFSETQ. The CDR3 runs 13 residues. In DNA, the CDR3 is TGCGCCAGCAGCAGTACAGGGTCCTACGAGCAGTACTTC. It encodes CASSSTGSYEQYF.

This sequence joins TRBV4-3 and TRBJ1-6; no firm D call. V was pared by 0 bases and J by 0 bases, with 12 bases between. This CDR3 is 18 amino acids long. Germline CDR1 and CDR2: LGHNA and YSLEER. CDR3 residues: CASSQEMARSSYNSPLHF. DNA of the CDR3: TGCGCCAGCAGCCAAGAAATGGCCAGGAGCTCCTATAATTCACCCCTCCACTTT.

The CDR3 nucleotides read TGTGCCACCAAATCATGGGGGGGCGGTGGGAATGAGCAGTTCTTC. Protein product: CATKSWGGGGNEQFF. The gene calls are TRBV7-2 and TRBJ2-1; possible D gene TRBD2, 7 bases. The CDR3 is 15 residues long. Germline CDR1 reads SGHTA; CDR2 reads FQGNSA. Trimming stripped 10 bases from V and 7 bases from J, with 23 bases between. Complete variable domain (other parts from reference TRBV7-2 and TRBJ2-1): GAGVSQSPSNKVTEKGKDVELRCDPISGHTALYWYRQSLGQGLEFLIYFQGNSAPDKSGLPSDRFSAERTGGSVSTLTIQRTQQEDSAVYLCATKSWGGGGNEQFFGPGTRLTVL.

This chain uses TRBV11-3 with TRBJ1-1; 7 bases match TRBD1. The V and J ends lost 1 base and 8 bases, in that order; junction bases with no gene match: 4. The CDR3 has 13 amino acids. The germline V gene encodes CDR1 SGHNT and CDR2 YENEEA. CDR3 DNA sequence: TGTGCCAGCAGCTTAGGCAGGGGGGTCGAAGCTTTCTTT. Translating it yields CASSLGRGVEAFF.

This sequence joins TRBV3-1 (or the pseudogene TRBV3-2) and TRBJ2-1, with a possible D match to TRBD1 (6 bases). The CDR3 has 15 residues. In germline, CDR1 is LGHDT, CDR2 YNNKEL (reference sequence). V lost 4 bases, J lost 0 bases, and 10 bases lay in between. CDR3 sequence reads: CASSPGVGSYNEQFF. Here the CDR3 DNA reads TGTGCCAGCAGCCCAGGGGTGGGCTCCTACAATGAGCAGTTCTTC.

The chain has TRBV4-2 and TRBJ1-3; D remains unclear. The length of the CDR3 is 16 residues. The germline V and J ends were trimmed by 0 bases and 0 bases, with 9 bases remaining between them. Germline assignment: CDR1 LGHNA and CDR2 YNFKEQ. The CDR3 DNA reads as TGTGCCAGCAGCCAAGATGAGGCAGACTCTGGAAACACCATATATTTT. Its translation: CASSQDEADSGNTIYF.

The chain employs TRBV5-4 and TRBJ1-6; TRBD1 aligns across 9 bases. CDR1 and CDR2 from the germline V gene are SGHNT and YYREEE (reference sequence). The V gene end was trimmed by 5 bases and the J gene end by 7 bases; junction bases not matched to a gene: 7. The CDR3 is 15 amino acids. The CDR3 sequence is CASSITGGANSPLHF. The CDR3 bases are TGTGCCAGCAGTATAACAGGGGGCGCGAATTCACCCCTCCACTTT. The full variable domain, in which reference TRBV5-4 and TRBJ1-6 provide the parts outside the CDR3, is ETGVTQSPTHLIKTRGQQVTLRCSSQSGHNTVSWYQQALGQGPQFIFQYYREEENGRGNFPPRFSGLQFPNYSSELNVNALELDDSALYLCASSITGGANSPLHFGNGTRLTVT.

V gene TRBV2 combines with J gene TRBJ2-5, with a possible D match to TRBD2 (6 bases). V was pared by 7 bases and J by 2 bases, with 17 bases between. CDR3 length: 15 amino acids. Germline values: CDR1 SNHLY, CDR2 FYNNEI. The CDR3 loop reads CASKEGSGFQETQYF. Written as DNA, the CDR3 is TGTGCCAGCAAGGAGGGTAGCGGATTTCAAGAGACCCAGTACTTC.

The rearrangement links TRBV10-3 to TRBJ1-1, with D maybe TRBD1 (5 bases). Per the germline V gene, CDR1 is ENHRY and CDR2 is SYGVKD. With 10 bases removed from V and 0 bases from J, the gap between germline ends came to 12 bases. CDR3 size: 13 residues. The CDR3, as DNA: TGTGCCACCGCGACAGACATGAACACTGAAGCTTTCTTT. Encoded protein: CATATDMNTEAFF.

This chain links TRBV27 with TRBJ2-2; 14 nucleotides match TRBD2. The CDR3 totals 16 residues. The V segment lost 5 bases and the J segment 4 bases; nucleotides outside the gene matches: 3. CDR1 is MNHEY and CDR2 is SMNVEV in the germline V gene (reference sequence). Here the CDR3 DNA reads TGTGCCAGCAGTCAGGGACTAGCGGGGGTCACCGGGGAGCTGTTTTTT. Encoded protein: CASSQGLAGVTGELFF.

In DNA form, the CDR3 reads TGCAGTGCTCAACTAAGGACCCAGTACTTC. Amino acid sequence: CSAQLRTQYF. This sequence joins TRBV20-1 and TRBJ2-5; D is unresolved. The CDR3 runs 10 residues. Trimming removed 5 bases at V and 7 bases at J, with 8 bases between. CDR1 is DFQATT, CDR2 SNEGSKA, per germline (reference sequence).

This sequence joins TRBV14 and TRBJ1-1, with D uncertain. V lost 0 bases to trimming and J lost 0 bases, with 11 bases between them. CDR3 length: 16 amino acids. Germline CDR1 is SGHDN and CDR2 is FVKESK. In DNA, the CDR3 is TGTGCCAGCAGCCAAGATCTTGGTAGGGTGAACACTGAAGCTTTCTTT. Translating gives CASSQDLGRVNTEAFF.

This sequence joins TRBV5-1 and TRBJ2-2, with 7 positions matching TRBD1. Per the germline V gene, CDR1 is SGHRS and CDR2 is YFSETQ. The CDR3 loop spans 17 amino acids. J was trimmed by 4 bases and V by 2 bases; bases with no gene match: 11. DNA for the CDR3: TGCGCCAGCAGCTTATTTCCCCAGGGGGTAAGCACCGGGGAGCTGTTTTTT. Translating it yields CASSLFPQGVSTGELFF.

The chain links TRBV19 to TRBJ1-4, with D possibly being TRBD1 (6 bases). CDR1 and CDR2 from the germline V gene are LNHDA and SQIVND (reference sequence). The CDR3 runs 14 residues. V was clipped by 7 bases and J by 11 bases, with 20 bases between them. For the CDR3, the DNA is TGTGCCAGTAATGACCCGAAGGGGGATGGGAAACTGTTTTTT. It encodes CASNDPKGDGKLFF.

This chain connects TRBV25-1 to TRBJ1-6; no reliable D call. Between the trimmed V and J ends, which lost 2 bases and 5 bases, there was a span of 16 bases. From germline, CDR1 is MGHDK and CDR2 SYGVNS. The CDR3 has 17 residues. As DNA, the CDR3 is TGTGCCAGCAGTGAACTAACCCAAACGGACCATAATTCACCCCTCCACTTT. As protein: CASSELTQTDHNSPLHF.

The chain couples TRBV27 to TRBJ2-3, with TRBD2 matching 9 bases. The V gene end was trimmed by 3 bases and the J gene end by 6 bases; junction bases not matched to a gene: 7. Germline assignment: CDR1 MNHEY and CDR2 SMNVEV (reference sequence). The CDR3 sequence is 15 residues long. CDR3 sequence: CASSFLASGEDTQYF. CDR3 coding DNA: TGTGCCAGCAGTTTTTTGGCTAGCGGGGAGGATACGCAGTATTTT.